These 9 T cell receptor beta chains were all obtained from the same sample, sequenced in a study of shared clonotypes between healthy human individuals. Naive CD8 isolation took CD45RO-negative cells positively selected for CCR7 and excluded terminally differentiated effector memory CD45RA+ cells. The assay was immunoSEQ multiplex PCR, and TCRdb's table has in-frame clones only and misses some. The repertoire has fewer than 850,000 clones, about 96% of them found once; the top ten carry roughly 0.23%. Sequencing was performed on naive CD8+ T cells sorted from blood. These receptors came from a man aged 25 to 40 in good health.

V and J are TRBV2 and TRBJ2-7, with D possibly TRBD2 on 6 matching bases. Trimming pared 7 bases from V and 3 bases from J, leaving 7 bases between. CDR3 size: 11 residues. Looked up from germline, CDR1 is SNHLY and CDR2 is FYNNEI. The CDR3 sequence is CASKDYYEQYF. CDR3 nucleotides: TGTGCCAGCAAGGACTACTACGAGCAGTACTTC.

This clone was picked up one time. CDR3 sequence: CASSYGTTNEQYF. The CDR3 nucleotides are TGTGCCAGCAGCTATGGGACGACAAACGAGCAGTACTTC. This rearrangement joins TRBV11-3 to TRBJ2-7; D may be TRBD1 or TRBD2 (5 bases each). Germline assignment: CDR1 SGHNT and CDR2 YENEEA. V was shortened by 4 bases and J by 5 bases, with 12 bases between the two germline ends. There are 13 residues in the CDR3. The full variable domain, with the rest looked up from reference TRBV11-3 and TRBJ2-7, is EAGVVQSPRYKIIEKKQPVAFWCNPISGHNTLYWYLQNLGQGPELLIRYENEEAVDDSQLPKDRFSAERLKGVDSTLKIQPAELGDSAVYLCASSYGTTNEQYFGPGTRLTVT.

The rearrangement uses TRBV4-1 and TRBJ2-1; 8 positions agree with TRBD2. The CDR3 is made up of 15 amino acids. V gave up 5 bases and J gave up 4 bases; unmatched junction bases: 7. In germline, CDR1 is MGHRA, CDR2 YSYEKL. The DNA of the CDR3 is TGCGCCAGCAGCTTGGCGGGGGGAGGATACAATGAGCAGTTCTTC. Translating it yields CASSLAGGGYNEQFF.

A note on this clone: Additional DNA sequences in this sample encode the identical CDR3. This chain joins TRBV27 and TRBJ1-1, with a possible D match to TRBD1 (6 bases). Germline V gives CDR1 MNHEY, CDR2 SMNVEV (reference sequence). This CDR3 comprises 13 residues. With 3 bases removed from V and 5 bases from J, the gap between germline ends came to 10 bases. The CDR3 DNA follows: TGTGCCAGCAGTTTTGGAGGGGGTACTGAAGCTTTCTTT. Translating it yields CASSFGGGTEAFF.

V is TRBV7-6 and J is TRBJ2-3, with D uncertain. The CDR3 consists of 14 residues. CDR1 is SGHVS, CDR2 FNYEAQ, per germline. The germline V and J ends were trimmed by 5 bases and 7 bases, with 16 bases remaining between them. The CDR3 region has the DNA TGTGCCAGCAGCCCCTCCCCAAGTACAAATACGCAGTATTTT. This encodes CASSPSPSTNTQYF. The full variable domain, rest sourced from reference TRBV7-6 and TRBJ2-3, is GAGVSQSPRYKVTKRGQDVALRCDPISGHVSLYWYRQALGQGPEFLTYFNYEAQQDKSGLPNDRFSAERPEGSISTLTIQRTEQRDSAMYRCASSPSPSTNTQYFGPGTRLTVL.

The DNA for the CDR3 is TGTGCCAGCAGCACTAGCGGGAGAGACTACGAGCAGTACTTC. The encoded protein is CASSTSGRDYEQYF. V and J are TRBV7-6 and TRBJ2-7; TRBD2 agrees at 11 bases. The CDR3 spans 14 residues. J gave up 3 bases and V 5 bases, and 3 bases lay outside the gene matches. Looked up from germline, CDR1 is SGHVS and CDR2 is FNYEAQ.

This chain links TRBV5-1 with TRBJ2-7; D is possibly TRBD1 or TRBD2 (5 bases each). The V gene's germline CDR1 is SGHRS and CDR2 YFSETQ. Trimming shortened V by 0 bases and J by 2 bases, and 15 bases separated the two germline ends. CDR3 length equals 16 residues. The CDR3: CASSLEWGRPTYEQYF. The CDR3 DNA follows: TGCGCCAGCAGCTTGGAATGGGGACGGCCGACCTACGAGCAGTACTTC.

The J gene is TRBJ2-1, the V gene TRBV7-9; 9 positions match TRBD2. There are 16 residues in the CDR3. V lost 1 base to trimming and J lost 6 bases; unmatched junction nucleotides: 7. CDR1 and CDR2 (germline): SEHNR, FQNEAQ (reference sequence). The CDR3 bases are TGTGCCAGCAGCTTAGTGGGCGGGAGGGCCTTCAATGAGCAGTTCTTC. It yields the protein CASSLVGGRAFNEQFF.

This chain's CDR3 is CSRAGPNSNEQFF. In DNA form, the CDR3 reads TGCAGCCGCGCAGGGCCCAATTCCAATGAGCAGTTCTTC. The chain joins TRBV29-1 to TRBJ2-1; tentatively, D is TRBD1 (5 bases). Trimming shortened V by 8 bases and J by 6 bases, and 17 bases separated the two germline ends. The length of the CDR3 is 13 residues. From germline, CDR1 is SQVTM and CDR2 ANQGSEA.